The present T cell receptor (beta chain) was sequenced within a study of a mutant IDH1 vaccine in newly diagnosed glioma. Concerning this clone itself: As yet, its antigen is unknown.

As for time point: week 35, safety follow-up. The study gave 300 ug of mutant IDH1 20-mer peptide per vaccine dose, with topical imiquimod. Eight vaccinations were given in weeks 1, 3, 5, 7, 11, 15, 19 and 23. Some clones are missing from TCRdb's copy, which holds only in-frame ones; the method was immunoSEQ multiplex PCR. In the table there are approximately 50,000 clones, 75% to 85% of which are singletons. The CDR3 sequence is 19 residues long. Looked up from germline, CDR1 is MNHEY and CDR2 is SMNVEV (reference sequence). The junction had 18 bases not matched to a gene; V was cut back by 3 bases and J by 5 bases.

The receptor was derived from a man aged 40-50 years with glioma. V usage is TRBV27 and J usage is TRBJ2-1; TRBD2 matches at 8 bases. This sample comprised PBMCs, obtained from a glioma patient whose treatment included an IDH1 peptide vaccine. CDR3 sequence (DNA): TGTGCCAGCAGTTTCCTAAGCCCTGAAGCGGGGGTGGGAAACAATGAGCAGTTCTTC. It translates to CASSFLSPEAGVGNNEQFF.